This T cell receptor (beta chain) emerged from a study of control samples from healthy donors and cancer patients. Method: immunoSEQ multiplex PCR; TCRdb's copy keeps in-frame clones and lacks some. Here the sample spans 75,000 to 90,000 clones, about nine tenths being singletons. Germline CDR1 is SGDLS and CDR2 is YYNGEE. J gave up 5 bases and V 0 bases, and 12 bases lay outside the gene matches. CDR3 length: 17 amino acids. What was sequenced was PBMCs. The clonotype originates from a woman aged 45-60 years with colorectal cancer. The rearrangement links TRBV9 to TRBJ2-3, with TRBD1 matching over 7 bases. The CDR3 nucleotides read TGTGCCAGCAGCGTAGGGCCGGGACAGACCGTAATAGATACGCAGTATTTT. This encodes CASSVGPGQTVIDTQYF.